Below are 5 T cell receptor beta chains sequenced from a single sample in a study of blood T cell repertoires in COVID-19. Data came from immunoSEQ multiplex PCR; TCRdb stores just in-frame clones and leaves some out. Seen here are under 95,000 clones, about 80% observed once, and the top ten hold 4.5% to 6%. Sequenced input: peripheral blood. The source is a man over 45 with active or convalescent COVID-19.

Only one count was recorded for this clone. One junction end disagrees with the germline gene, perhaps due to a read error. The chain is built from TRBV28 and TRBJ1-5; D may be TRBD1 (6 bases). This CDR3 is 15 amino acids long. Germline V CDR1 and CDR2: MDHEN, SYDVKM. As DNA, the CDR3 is TGTGCCACCAGTTTAATACAGGGTGGTGAACAGCCCCAGCATTTT. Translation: CATSLIQGGEQPQHF.

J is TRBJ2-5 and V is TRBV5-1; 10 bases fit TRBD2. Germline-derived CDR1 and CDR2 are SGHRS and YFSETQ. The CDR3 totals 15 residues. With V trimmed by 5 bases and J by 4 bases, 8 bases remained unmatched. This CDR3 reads CASSQVASGGETQYF. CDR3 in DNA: TGCGCCAGCAGTCAGGTGGCTAGCGGGGGAGAGACCCAGTACTTC.

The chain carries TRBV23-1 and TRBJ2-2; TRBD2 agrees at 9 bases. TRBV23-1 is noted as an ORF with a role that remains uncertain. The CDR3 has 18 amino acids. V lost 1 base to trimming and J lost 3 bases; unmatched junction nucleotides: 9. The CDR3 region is CASSQFKGAGGDTGELFF. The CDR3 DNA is TGCGCCAGCAGTCAATTTAAGGGAGCGGGGGGCGACACCGGGGAGCTGTTTTTT.

Here the CDR3 DNA reads TGCGCCAGCCGATCGGCCGGACAGTCTAATGAAAAACTGTTTTTT. It encodes CASRSAGQSNEKLFF. This rearrangement joins TRBV4-3 to TRBJ1-4; TRBD1 is a possible D gene (6 bases). The CDR3 runs to 15 residues. CDR1 and CDR2 from the germline V gene are LGHNA and YSLEER. V was clipped by 8 bases and J by 3 bases, with 16 bases between them.

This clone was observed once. The CDR3 reads CASKSRDRTYMNTEAFF. As DNA, the CDR3 is TGTGCCAGCAAAAGCCGGGACAGAACTTACATGAACACTGAAGCTTTCTTT. The rearrangement uses TRBV2 and TRBJ1-1; 7 nucleotides align to TRBD1. Germline CDR1 reads SNHLY; CDR2 reads FYNNEI. The CDR3 covers 17 residues. V trimming: 7 bases; J trimming: 0 bases; junction bases outside the gene matches: 14.